The clone carrying this T cell receptor beta chain was observed a handful of times. Its target is unknown. The data were obtained in a study of T cells after yellow fever vaccination. TCRdb passed the 5' RACE reads through MiXCR, listing each CDR3 protein once. The sample includes 150,000 or so distinct CDR3 sequences, around 9.7% of them seen just once. The germline gives CDR1 SGHVS, CDR2 FNYEAQ. The junction had 9 bases not matched to a gene; V was cut back by 3 bases and J by 6 bases. This CDR3 spans 17 amino acids. General observations from the study: Some clonotypes were seen in both the CD4 and the CD8 compartments. These made up a small share and likely arose from convergent recombination.

This clonotype was sampled from a man aged 18 to 30 who received the YFV17D yellow fever vaccine. The sample was CD8+ T cells sorted from PBMCs, taken 45 days after the yellow fever booster vaccination. The gene calls are TRBV7-6 and TRBJ2-1; TRBD2 agrees at 12 bases. The CDR3 nucleotides read TGTGCCAGCAGCTTCACAACACTAGCGGGGGGCCCCAATGAGCAGTTCTTC. Residues: CASSFTTLAGGPNEQFF.